This TCR beta chain was recovered during a study of identical twins. TCRdb reanalysed the 5' RACE reads using MiXCR and keeps one entry per CDR3 protein. This table has roughly 700,000 distinct CDR3 sequences, 8.6% appearing once. The V end lost 6 bases, the J end lost 4 bases, and 16 bases lay between the germline ends. Germline CDR1 MNHNS, CDR2 SASEGT. The CDR3 is 14 amino acids. This same sample was also part of a study on yellow fever vaccine responses in identical twins.

This chain uses TRBV6-1 with TRBJ2-7; the D gene is possibly TRBD1 (5 bases). Sequenced sample: PBMCs. The clonotype was recovered from a woman under 30 in good health. CDR3 DNA: TGTGCCAGCAGCACCCAACAGGTGGGGTACGAGCAGTACTTC. This translates into CASSTQQVGYEQYF.